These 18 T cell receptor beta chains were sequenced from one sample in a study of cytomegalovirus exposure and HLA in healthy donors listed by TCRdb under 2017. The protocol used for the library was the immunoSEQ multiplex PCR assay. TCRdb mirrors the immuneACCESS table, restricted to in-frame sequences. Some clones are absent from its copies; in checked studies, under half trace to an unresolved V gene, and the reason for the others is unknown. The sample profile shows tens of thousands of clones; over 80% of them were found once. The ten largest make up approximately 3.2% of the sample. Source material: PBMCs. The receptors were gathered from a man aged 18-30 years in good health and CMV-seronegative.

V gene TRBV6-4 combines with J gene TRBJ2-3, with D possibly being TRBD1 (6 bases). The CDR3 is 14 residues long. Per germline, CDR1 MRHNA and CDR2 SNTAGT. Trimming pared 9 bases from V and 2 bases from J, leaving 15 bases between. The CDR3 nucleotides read TGTGCCAGATATTTAATGGGGGCCACAGATACGCAGTATTTT. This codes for CARYLMGATDTQYF.

In DNA, the CDR3 is TGTGCCAGCAGCTTAGGGACAGGGGCCTACGAGCAGTACTTC. Translation gives CASSLGTGAYEQYF. V gene TRBV11-2 combines with J gene TRBJ2-7; TRBD1 matches at 9 bases. The germline CDR1 and CDR2 sequences are SGHAT and FQNNGV. The junction had 0 bases not matched to a gene; V was cut back by 1 base and J by 2 bases. CDR3 length equals 14 residues.

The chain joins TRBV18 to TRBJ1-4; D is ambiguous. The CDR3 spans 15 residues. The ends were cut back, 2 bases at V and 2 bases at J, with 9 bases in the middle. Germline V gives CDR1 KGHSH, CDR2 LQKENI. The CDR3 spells CASSPREGTNEKLFF. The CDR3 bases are TGTGCCAGCTCACCAAGAGAGGGTACTAATGAAAAACTGTTTTTT.

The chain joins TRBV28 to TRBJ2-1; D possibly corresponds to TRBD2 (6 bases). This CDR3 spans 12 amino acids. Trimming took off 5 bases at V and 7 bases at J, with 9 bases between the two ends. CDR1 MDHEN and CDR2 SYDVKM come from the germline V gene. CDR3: CASSGTPNEQFF. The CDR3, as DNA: TGTGCCAGCAGTGGGACTCCTAATGAGCAGTTCTTC.

The CDR3 coding sequence is TGTGCCTTACGGACTAGTTATAATGAGCAGTTCTTC. It is translated as CALRTSYNEQFF. This sequence joins TRBV10-3 and TRBJ2-1; 7 nucleotides align to TRBD2. CDR1 is ENHRY and CDR2 is SYGVKD in the germline V gene. With 11 bases clipped from V and 7 bases from J, the junction kept 8 bases outside the gene matches. This CDR3 region has 12 residues.

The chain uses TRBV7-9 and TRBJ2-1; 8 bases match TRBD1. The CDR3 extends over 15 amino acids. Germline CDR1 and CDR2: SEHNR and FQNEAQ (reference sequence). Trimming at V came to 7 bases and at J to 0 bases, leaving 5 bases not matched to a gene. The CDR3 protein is CASTRGPLSYNEQFF. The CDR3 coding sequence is TGTGCCAGCACCAGGGGGCCACTCTCCTACAATGAGCAGTTCTTC.

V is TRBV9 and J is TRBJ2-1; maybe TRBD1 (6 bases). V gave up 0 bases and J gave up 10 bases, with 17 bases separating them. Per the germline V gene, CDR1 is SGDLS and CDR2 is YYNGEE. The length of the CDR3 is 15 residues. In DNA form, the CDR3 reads TGTGCCAGCAGCGTAGCTTTTATAAACCAGGGGGAGCAGTTCTTC. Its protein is CASSVAFINQGEQFF.

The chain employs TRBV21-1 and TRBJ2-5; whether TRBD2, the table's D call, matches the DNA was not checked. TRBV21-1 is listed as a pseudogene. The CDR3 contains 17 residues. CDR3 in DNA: TGTGCCAGCAGCAAAGAGCCTCCCGGGCGGGAGCGGGAGACCCAGTACTTC. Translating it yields CASSKEPPGRERETQYF.

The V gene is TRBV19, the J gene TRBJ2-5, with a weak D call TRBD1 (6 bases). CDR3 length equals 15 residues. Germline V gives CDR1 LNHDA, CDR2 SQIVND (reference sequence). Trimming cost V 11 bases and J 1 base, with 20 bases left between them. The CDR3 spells CASTSQGTGQETQYF. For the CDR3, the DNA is TGTGCCTCTACATCACAGGGAACAGGCCAAGAGACCCAGTACTTC.

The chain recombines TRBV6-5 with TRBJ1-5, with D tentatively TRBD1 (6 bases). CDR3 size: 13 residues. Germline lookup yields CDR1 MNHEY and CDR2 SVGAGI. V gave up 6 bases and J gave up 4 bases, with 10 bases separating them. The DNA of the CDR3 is TGTGCCAGCAGGGACAGCTATAATCAGCCCCAGCATTTT. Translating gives CASRDSYNQPQHF.

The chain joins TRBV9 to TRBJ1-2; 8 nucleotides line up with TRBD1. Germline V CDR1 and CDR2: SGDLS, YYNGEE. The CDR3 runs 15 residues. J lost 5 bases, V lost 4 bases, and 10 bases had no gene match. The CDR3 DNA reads TGTGCCAGCAGCCCAGGGACAGGCCCCGAGTATGGCTACACCTTC. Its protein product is CASSPGTGPEYGYTF.

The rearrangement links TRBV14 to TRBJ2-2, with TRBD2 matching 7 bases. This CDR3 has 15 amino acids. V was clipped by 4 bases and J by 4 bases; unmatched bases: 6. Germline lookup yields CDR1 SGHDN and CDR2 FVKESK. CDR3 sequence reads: CASSPTIAGTGELFF. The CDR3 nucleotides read TGTGCCAGCAGCCCTACAATAGCGGGCACCGGGGAGCTGTTTTTT.

CDR3 loop: CASSLGGGAFEQFF. The CDR3, as DNA: TGTGCCAGCAGCTTGGGCGGGGGGGCCTTTGAGCAGTTCTTC. The chain uses TRBV5-5 and TRBJ2-1; 9 bases match TRBD2. Germline assignment: CDR1 SGHKS and CDR2 YYEKEE (reference sequence). CDR3 length: 14 residues. V lost 0 bases, J lost 9 bases, and 4 bases stayed unmatched.

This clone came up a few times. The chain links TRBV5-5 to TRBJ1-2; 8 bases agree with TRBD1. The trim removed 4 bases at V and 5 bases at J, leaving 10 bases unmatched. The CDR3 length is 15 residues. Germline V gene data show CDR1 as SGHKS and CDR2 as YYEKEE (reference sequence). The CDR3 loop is CASSPRTGSLYGYTF. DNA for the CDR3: TGTGCCAGCAGCCCGAGGACAGGGAGTTTGTATGGCTACACCTTC.

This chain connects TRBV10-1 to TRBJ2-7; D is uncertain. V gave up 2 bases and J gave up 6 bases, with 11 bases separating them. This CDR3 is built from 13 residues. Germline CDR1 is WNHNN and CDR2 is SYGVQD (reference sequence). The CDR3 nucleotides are TGCGCCAGCAGTGAGCGGCAGGAAGGCGAGCAGTACTTC. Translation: CASSERQEGEQYF.

The CDR3 spells CASSEGTGPAGKLFF. The CDR3 DNA reads as TGTGCCAGTAGTGAGGGGACAGGCCCCGCGGGAAAACTGTTTTTT. The chain uses TRBV19 and TRBJ1-4, with TRBD1 identical over 8 bases. J gave up 10 bases and V 5 bases, and 12 bases lay outside the gene matches. The CDR3 consists of 15 residues. CDR1 and CDR2 from the germline V gene are LNHDA and SQIVND (reference sequence).

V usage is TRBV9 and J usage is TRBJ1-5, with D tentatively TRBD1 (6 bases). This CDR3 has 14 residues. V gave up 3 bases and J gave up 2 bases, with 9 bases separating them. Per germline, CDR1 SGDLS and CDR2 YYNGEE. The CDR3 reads CASSGTAGNQPQHF. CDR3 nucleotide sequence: TGTGCCAGCAGCGGGACAGCCGGCAATCAGCCCCAGCATTTT. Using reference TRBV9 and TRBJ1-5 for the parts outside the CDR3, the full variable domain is DSGVTQTPKHLITATGQRVTLRCSPRSGDLSVYWYQQSLDQGLQFLIQYYNGEERAKGNILERFSAQQFPDLHSELNLSSLELGDSALYFCASSGTAGNQPQHFGDGTRLSIL.

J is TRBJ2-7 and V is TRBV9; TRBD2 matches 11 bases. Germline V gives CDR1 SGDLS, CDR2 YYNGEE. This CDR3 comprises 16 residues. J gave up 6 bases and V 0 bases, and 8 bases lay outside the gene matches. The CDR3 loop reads CASSVGLAGGLGEQYF. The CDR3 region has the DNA TGTGCCAGCAGCGTAGGCCTAGCGGGAGGTTTGGGCGAGCAGTACTTC.